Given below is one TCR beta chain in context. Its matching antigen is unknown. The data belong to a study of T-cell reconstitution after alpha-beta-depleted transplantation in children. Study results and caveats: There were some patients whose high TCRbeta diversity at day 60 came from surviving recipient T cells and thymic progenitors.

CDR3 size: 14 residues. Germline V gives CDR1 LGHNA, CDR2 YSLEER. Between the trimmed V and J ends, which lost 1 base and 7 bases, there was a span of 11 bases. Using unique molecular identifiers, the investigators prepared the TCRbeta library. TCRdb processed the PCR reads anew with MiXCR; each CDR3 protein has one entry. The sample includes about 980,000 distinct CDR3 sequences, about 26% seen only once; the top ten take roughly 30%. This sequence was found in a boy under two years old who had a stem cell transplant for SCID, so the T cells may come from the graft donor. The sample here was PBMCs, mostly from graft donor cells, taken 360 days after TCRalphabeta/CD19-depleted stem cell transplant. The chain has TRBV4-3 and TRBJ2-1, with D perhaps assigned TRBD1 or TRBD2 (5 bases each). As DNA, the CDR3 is TGCGCCAGCAGCCAAGTGGGGGAACTGAATGAGCAGTTCTTC. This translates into CASSQVGELNEQFF.